This T cell receptor (beta chain) was profiled in a study of CD8+ T cells in alopecia areata. Study observations and caveats: Scalp sequencing also captures normal skin's resident alphabeta T cells.

In this sample, this clone turned up a few times. Its matching antigen is unknown. Treatment denoted: oral pan-JAK inhibitor, 5-10 mg twice daily. Germline loops: CDR1 SGHNT, CDR2 YENEEA. V lost 3 bases and J lost 6, with 19 bases in between. The CDR3 is 16 residues long. Extracted RNA was reverse transcribed into cDNA, the sequencing template. Clones were sequenced by immunoSEQ multiplex PCR, and TCRdb holds only the in-frame ones, with some missing. The sample lists tens of thousands of clones, 46% seen once, with 20% in the top ten. This rearrangement joins TRBV11-3 to TRBJ2-3; D is ambiguous. The TCR was taken from a human donor with alopecia areata. The material sequenced was CD8+ T cells sorted from blood, taken around week 36, from a patient treated with tofacitinib. The CDR3 region is CASSFRPDIQMDTQYF. The CDR3 region has the DNA TGTGCCAGCAGCTTTCGCCCAGACATTCAAATGGATACGCAGTATTTT.